These T cell receptor beta chains were read from a single sample in a study of T cell responses to AZD1222 COVID-19 vaccine. Clones were read by immunoSEQ multiplex PCR, and TCRdb kept only the in-frame ones, dropping some. The sample records some 150,000 clones, about 87% being singletons. The sequencing here drew on peripheral blood, taken 28 days after the second AZD1222 dose. The receptor set was obtained from an adult who received the AZD1222 COVID-19 vaccine. CDR3s include the opening cysteine and the closing phenylalanine or tryptophan. A D gene is named only where the DNA matches it firmly. Clone size, where shown, is once, few, many, or a class for clones that have expanded.

J gene: TRBJ2-5; D gene: -; V gene: TRBV28; clone size: -; CDR3 protein: CASSLFRQGLETQYF; CDR3 DNA: TGTGCCAGCAGTTTATTCCGACAAGGTTTGGAGACCCAGTACTTC
J gene: TRBJ2-3; D gene: -; V gene: TRBV27; clone size: -; CDR3 protein: CASSPAMGYTQYF; CDR3 DNA: TGTGCCAGCAGTCCCGCGATGGGGTATACGCAGTATTTT
J gene: TRBJ2-2; D gene: -; V gene: TRBV5-1; clone size: -; CDR3 protein: CASRADRRAGGELFF; CDR3 DNA: TGCGCCAGCAGAGCCGACAGGCGTGCAGGCGGGGAGCTGTTTTTT
J gene: TRBJ2-1; D gene: -; V gene: TRBV29-1; clone size: -; CDR3 protein: CSVGMYNEQFF; CDR3 DNA: TGCAGCGTTGGTATGTACAATGAGCAGTTCTTC
J gene: TRBJ1-6; D gene: TRBD1; V gene: TRBV27; clone size: few; CDR3 protein: CASSSRTGGNSPLHF; CDR3 DNA: TGTGCCAGCAGTTCCCGGACAGGGGGAAATTCACCCCTCCACTTT
J gene: TRBJ2-1; D gene: -; V gene: TRBV7-6; clone size: -; CDR3 protein: CASSLGGTTTYNEQFF; CDR3 DNA: TGTGCCAGCAGCTTAGGCGGGACAACAACCTACAATGAGCAGTTCTTC
J gene: TRBJ1-2; D gene: TRBD1; V gene: TRBV3-1/TRBV3-2; clone size: -; CDR3 protein: CASSHGTGKGDYGYTF; CDR3 DNA: TGTGCCAGCAGCCACGGGACAGGGAAGGGGGATTATGGCTACACCTTC
J gene: TRBJ1-4; D gene: TRBD1; V gene: TRBV6-2/TRBV6-3; clone size: -; CDR3 protein: CASSPDRRFNEKLFF; CDR3 DNA: TGTGCCAGCAGTCCGGACAGGCGGTTTAATGAAAAACTGTTTTTT
J gene: TRBJ2-2; D gene: -; V gene: TRBV5-1; clone size: -; CDR3 protein: CASSPKGQFTGELFF; CDR3 DNA: TGCGCCAGCAGCCCAAAGGGACAATTCACCGGGGAGCTGTTTTTT
J gene: TRBJ2-3; D gene: TRBD2; V gene: TRBV5-4; clone size: -; CDR3 protein: CASSLGTSGRFTDTQYF; CDR3 DNA: TGTGCCAGCAGCCTGGGAACTAGCGGGAGGTTCACAGATACGCAGTATTTT
J gene: TRBJ1-2; D gene: TRBD1; V gene: TRBV28; clone size: -; CDR3 protein: CASRGDSFYGYTF; CDR3 DNA: TGTGCCAGCAGGGGGGACAGCTTCTATGGCTACACCTTC
J gene: TRBJ1-5; D gene: -; V gene: TRBV4-3; clone size: -; CDR3 protein: CASSQSRGNQPQHF; CDR3 DNA: TGCGCCAGCAGCCAATCGAGGGGCAATCAGCCCCAGCATTTT
J gene: TRBJ2-4; D gene: -; V gene: TRBV7-3; clone size: -; CDR3 protein: CASSLGAHLRADAKNIQYF; CDR3 DNA: TGTGCCAGCAGCTTAGGGGCCCACCTGAGGGCTGATGCCAAAAACATTCAGTACTTC
J gene: TRBJ1-1; D gene: -; V gene: TRBV28; clone size: -; CDR3 protein: CAIGRAGVGMNTEAFF; CDR3 DNA: TGTGCCATCGGAAGGGCAGGGGTCGGCATGAACACTGAAGCTTTCTTT
J gene: TRBJ1-1; D gene: -; V gene: TRBV6-5; clone size: -; CDR3 protein: CASSPSGMNTEAFF; CDR3 DNA: TGTGCCAGCAGTCCCTCCGGGATGAACACTGAAGCTTTCTTT
J gene: TRBJ2-1; D gene: TRBD2; V gene: TRBV19; clone size: -; CDR3 protein: CASSISASGSFYNEQFF; CDR3 DNA: TGTGCCAGTAGTATTTCGGCTAGCGGGAGTTTCTACAATGAGCAGTTCTTC
J gene: TRBJ1-3; D gene: TRBD1; V gene: TRBV9; clone size: -; CDR3 protein: CASSVGQGFNTIYF; CDR3 DNA: TGTGCCAGCAGCGTAGGACAGGGCTTCAACACCATATATTTT
J gene: TRBJ1-3; D gene: -; V gene: TRBV9; clone size: -; CDR3 protein: CASSVAPGWTIAGNTIYF; CDR3 DNA: TGTGCCAGCAGCGTAGCCCCTGGCTGGACGATCGCTGGAAACACCATATATTTT
J gene: TRBJ1-2; D gene: TRBD1; V gene: TRBV6-5; clone size: -; CDR3 protein: CASNTRGTGVYGYTF; CDR3 DNA: TGTGCCAGCAATACTCGGGGGACAGGGGTGTATGGCTACACCTTC
J gene: TRBJ2-1; D gene: TRBD2; V gene: TRBV12-3/TRBV12-4; clone size: once; CDR3 protein: CAIAGNNEQFF; CDR3 DNA: TGTGCCATAGCGGGGAACAATGAGCAGTTCTTC
J gene: TRBJ1-2; D gene: -; V gene: TRBV3-1/TRBV3-2; clone size: -; CDR3 protein: CASSQDPGGVNYGYTF; CDR3 DNA: TGTGCCAGCAGCCAAGATCCCGGAGGGGTTAACTATGGCTACACCTTC
J gene: TRBJ1-4; D gene: -; V gene: TRBV6-6; clone size: -; CDR3 protein: CASSPGQGPKLFF; CDR3 DNA: TGTGCCAGCAGTCCGGGACAAGGGCCAAAACTGTTTTTT
J gene: TRBJ1-2; D gene: TRBD1; V gene: TRBV30; clone size: once; CDR3 protein: CAWSPRTGVIYGYTF; CDR3 DNA: TGTGCCTGGAGTCCCCGGACAGGGGTTATCTATGGCTACACCTTC
J gene: TRBJ2-1; D gene: -; V gene: TRBV6-5; clone size: once; CDR3 protein: CASSMLYNEQFF; CDR3 DNA: TGTGCCAGCAGTATGCTATACAATGAGCAGTTCTTC
J gene: TRBJ2-3; D gene: -; V gene: TRBV10-3; clone size: -; CDR3 protein: CAISVPASDTQYF; CDR3 DNA: TGTGCCATCAGTGTTCCAGCGTCAGATACGCAGTATTTT
J gene: TRBJ2-6; D gene: -; V gene: TRBV6-5; clone size: -; CDR3 protein: CASSYSEVSGANVLTF; CDR3 DNA: TGTGCCAGCAGTTACTCGGAAGTCTCTGGGGCCAACGTCCTGACTTTC
J gene: TRBJ1-6; D gene: -; V gene: TRBV25-1; clone size: -; CDR3 protein: CASSDPRSNSPLHF; CDR3 DNA: TGTGCCAGCAGTGATCCCCGAAGCAATTCACCCCTCCACTTT
J gene: TRBJ2-5; D gene: -; V gene: TRBV9; clone size: -; CDR3 protein: CASSVELSEGTQYF; CDR3 DNA: TGTGCCAGCAGCGTAGAGCTCTCCGAGGGGACCCAGTACTTC
J gene: TRBJ2-5; D gene: TRBD2; V gene: TRBV19; clone size: -; CDR3 protein: CVSSRAGTETQYF; CDR3 DNA: TGTGTCAGTAGTCGAGCGGGGACGGAGACCCAGTACTTC
J gene: TRBJ2-1; D gene: TRBD2; V gene: TRBV10-3; clone size: -; CDR3 protein: CAISGDSGRRSSYNEQFF; CDR3 DNA: TGTGCCATCAGTGGGGATAGCGGGAGGCGGAGCTCCTACAATGAGCAGTTCTTC
J gene: TRBJ2-5; D gene: TRBD1; V gene: TRBV25-1; clone size: -; CDR3 protein: CASSPGGLQETQYF; CDR3 DNA: TGTGCCAGCAGCCCAGGGGGATTACAAGAGACCCAGTACTTC
J gene: TRBJ1-1; D gene: TRBD1; V gene: TRBV11-2; clone size: -; CDR3 protein: CASSLGQGMNTEAFF; CDR3 DNA: TGTGCCAGCAGCTTGGGACAGGGGATGAACACTGAAGCTTTCTTT
J gene: TRBJ2-4; D gene: TRBD2; V gene: TRBV7-9; clone size: -; CDR3 protein: CASSSLGGGLENIQYF; CDR3 DNA: TGTGCCAGCAGCTCCCTCGGGGGAGGGTTGGAAAACATTCAGTACTTC
J gene: TRBJ2-7; D gene: -; V gene: TRBV7-6; clone size: -; CDR3 protein: CASSLGLGEDLYEQYF; CDR3 DNA: TGTGCCAGCAGCTTAGGTTTGGGGGAGGATCTCTACGAGCAGTACTTC
J gene: TRBJ2-7; D gene: -; V gene: TRBV7-2; clone size: once; CDR3 protein: CASSYAGRSSYEQYF; CDR3 DNA: TGTGCCAGCAGCTACGCGGGAAGAAGCTCCTACGAGCAGTACTTC